These 24 T cell receptor beta chains were sequenced from one sample in a study of blood T cell repertoires in COVID-19 (TCRdb year 2020). The library came from the immunoSEQ multiplex PCR assay. Imported from immuneACCESS, the table was reduced by TCRdb to in-frame sequences with V and J called. These copies leave out some clones; in studies compared against another copy, an unresolved V gene accounts for under half, and the cause of the remainder is not known. In all, the sample holds about 170,000 clones, and approximately 90% of those were seen once. The ten largest clones take up roughly 1.9% of the sample. The sample taken for sequencing was peripheral blood. The source is a man in his fifties who had recovered from COVID-19.

This clone is a singleton in its sample. V usage is TRBV5-6 and J usage is TRBJ2-7; the match to TRBD1 covers 10 bases. Germline V gene lookup returns CDR1 SGHDT and CDR2 YYEEEE. This CDR3 is built from 16 residues. V gave up 4 bases and J gave up 4 bases; unmatched junction bases: 11. The CDR3 loop is CASSTGTGEGDYEQYF. The DNA of the CDR3 is TGTGCCAGCAGCACCGGGACAGGGGAAGGCGATTACGAGCAGTACTTC. The full variable domain, completed using reference TRBV5-6 and TRBJ2-7, is DAGVTQSPTHLIKTRGQQVTLRCSPKSGHDTVSWYQQALGQGPQFIFQYYEEEERQRGNFPDRFSGHQFPNYSSELNVNALLLGDSALYLCASSTGTGEGDYEQYFGPGTRLTVT.

Concerning this clone itself: This same CDR3 is encoded by further DNA sequences in the sample. This chain links TRBV7-2 with TRBJ2-5; D may be TRBD2 (6 bases). Per the germline V gene, CDR1 is SGHTA and CDR2 is FQGNSA. CDR3 length equals 14 residues. V lost 0 bases to trimming and J lost 4 bases, with 9 bases between them. CDR3 amino acids: CASSLAGSGETQYF. The CDR3 coding sequence is TGTGCCAGCAGCTTAGCCGGGAGCGGAGAGACCCAGTACTTC. Drawing the rest from reference TRBV7-2 and TRBJ2-5, the complete variable domain is GAGVSQSPSNKVTEKGKDVELRCDPISGHTALYWYRQSLGQGLEFLIYFQGNSAPDKSGLPSDRFSAERTGGSVSTLTIQRTQQEDSAVYLCASSLAGSGETQYFGPGTRLLVL.

This chain uses TRBV7-2 with TRBJ1-2; D is possibly TRBD1 (5 bases). This CDR3 region has 13 residues. CDR1 is SGHTA and CDR2 is FQGNSA in the germline V gene. V dropped 2 bases and J dropped 4 bases, with 8 bases sitting between them. CDR3 DNA sequence: TGTGCCAGCAGCTTACTCGGGGGCTATGGCTACACCTTC. As protein: CASSLLGGYGYTF. Full variable domain (remainder filled in from reference TRBV7-2 and TRBJ1-2): GAGVSQSPSNKVTEKGKDVELRCDPISGHTALYWYRQSLGQGLEFLIYFQGNSAPDKSGLPSDRFSAERTGGSVSTLTIQRTQQEDSAVYLCASSLLGGYGYTFGSGTRLTVV.

The rearrangement joins TRBV28 to TRBJ1-4; no clear D. The V end was cut by 5 bases, the J end by 5 bases, with 15 bases between. CDR1 is MDHEN, CDR2 SYDVKM, per germline. The CDR3 runs 15 residues. Here the CDR3 reads CASSGGLTLNEKLFF. The CDR3 bases are TGTGCCAGCAGTGGCGGGTTGACGCTAAATGAAAAACTGTTTTTT.

This chain joins TRBV27 and TRBJ2-2; 8 nucleotides agree with TRBD1. Germline loops: CDR1 MNHEY, CDR2 SMNVEV (reference sequence). This CDR3 is 16 amino acids long. V dropped 1 base and J dropped 3; count of bases not matched to a gene: 4. The CDR3 loop is CASSLYRGAYTGELFF. Here the CDR3 DNA reads TGTGCCAGCAGTTTATACAGGGGGGCGTACACCGGGGAGCTGTTTTTT.

The chain employs TRBV5-5 and TRBJ1-5, with D tentatively TRBD1 (6 bases). The germline CDR1 and CDR2 sequences are SGHKS and YYEKEE (reference sequence). The CDR3 is made up of 17 amino acids. Trimming took off 0 bases at V and 0 bases at J, with 13 bases between the two ends. The CDR3 DNA is TGTGCCAGCAGCTTGGAGGACAGAGGCGGTAGCAATCAGCCCCAGCATTTT. Amino acid sequence: CASSLEDRGGSNQPQHF.

This clone was found a few times. J is TRBJ2-2 and V is TRBV7-3; 10 bases match TRBD2. The CDR3 contains 17 residues. J lost 1 base, V lost 0 bases, and 2 bases had no gene match. Germline-derived CDR1 and CDR2 are SGHTA and FQGTGA. The CDR3 spells CASSLTLAGGNTGELFF. CDR3 nucleotides: TGTGCCAGCAGCTTAACGTTAGCGGGAGGGAACACCGGGGAGCTGTTTTTT.

V gene TRBV27 combines with J gene TRBJ1-4, with 7 bases matching TRBD1. There are 19 residues in the CDR3. Trimming at V came to 0 bases and at J to 7 bases, leaving 17 bases not matched to a gene. From germline, CDR1 is MNHEY and CDR2 SMNVEV (reference sequence). CDR3 amino acids: CASSLSRSRDRIEGEKLFF. CDR3 DNA sequence: TGTGCCAGCAGTTTATCGCGGTCCCGGGACAGAATCGAGGGTGAAAAACTGTTTTTT.

CDR3 DNA: TGCGCCAGCAGCCAAGATCGGCAGGGAGGATCCTACGAGCAGTACTTC. Translation: CASSQDRQGGSYEQYF. The chain links TRBV4-1 to TRBJ2-7, with TRBD2 as a possible D gene (6 bases). V was trimmed by 0 bases and J by 1 base, leaving 13 bases between them. Germline lookup yields CDR1 MGHRA and CDR2 YSYEKL. CDR3 length: 16 residues.

J is TRBJ1-4 and V is TRBV10-3; D is ambiguous. The V gene lost 2 bases and the J gene lost 7 bases, with 17 bases spanning the gap. Germline lookup yields CDR1 ENHRY and CDR2 SYGVKD. There are 16 residues in the CDR3. The CDR3 here is CAISEDPLVRGEKLFF. In DNA form, the CDR3 reads TGTGCCATCAGTGAGGACCCCTTGGTTCGCGGTGAAAAACTGTTTTTT.

CDR3 nucleotides: TGTGCCAGCAGCTTCTTCGGGGTGAACACTGAAGCTTTCTTT. This encodes CASSFFGVNTEAFF. V usage is TRBV7-9 and J usage is TRBJ1-1; D not certain. V shed 3 bases and J shed 0 bases, with 8 bases lying between them. The germline gives CDR1 SEHNR, CDR2 FQNEAQ (reference sequence). This CDR3 has 14 amino acids. The variable domain in full, with the rest retrieved from reference TRBV7-9 and TRBJ1-1, is DTGVSQNPRHKITKRGQNVTFRCDPISEHNRLYWYRQTLGQGPEFLTYFQNEAQLEKSRLLSDRFSAERPKGSFSTLEIQRTEQGDSAMYLCASSFFGVNTEAFFGQGTRLTVV.

The rearrangement links TRBV30 to TRBJ2-5, with 15 positions matching TRBD2. J gave up 2 bases and V 3 bases, and 4 bases lay outside the gene matches. Germline V gene sequence: CDR1 GTSNPN, CDR2 SVGIG (reference sequence). The CDR3 totals 16 residues. The CDR3 DNA reads as TGTGCCTGGAGCAAAGGACTAGCGGGGGGGCAAGAGACCCAGTACTTC. It specifies CAWSKGLAGGQETQYF.

The chain combines TRBV24-1 with TRBJ1-1; 7 bases map to TRBD1. Trimming took 7 bases from V and 8 from J; bases not matched to a gene: 6. Germline CDR1 is KGHDR and CDR2 is SFDVKD. The CDR3 has 12 amino acids. The DNA of the CDR3 is TGTGCCACCAGGGGGCGGGACAGAGAAGCTTTCTTT. It specifies CATRGRDREAFF.

V and J are TRBV7-2 and TRBJ2-1, with TRBD2 matching 8 bases. Germline V gene lookup returns CDR1 SGHTA and CDR2 FQGNSA. This CDR3 has 15 amino acids. V was pared by 5 bases and J by 5 bases, with 8 bases of the junction left unmatched. In DNA, the CDR3 is TGTGCCAGCAGCACCCGGACTAGCTTGAACAATGAGCAGTTCTTC. Its translation: CASSTRTSLNNEQFF.

Here the CDR3 reads CASSLAWEGRYEQYF. The CDR3 nucleotides read TGTGCCAGCAGCTTAGCCTGGGAGGGTAGGTACGAGCAGTACTTC. The gene calls are TRBV7-2 and TRBJ2-7, with TRBD2 identical over 7 bases. CDR3 length: 15 amino acids. The junction had 6 bases not matched to a gene; V was cut back by 0 bases and J by 4 bases. CDR1 is SGHTA and CDR2 is FQGNSA in the germline V gene. The entire variable domain, with the rest obtained from reference TRBV7-2 and TRBJ2-7, is as follows: GAGVSQSPSNKVTEKGKDVELRCDPISGHTALYWYRQSLGQGLEFLIYFQGNSAPDKSGLPSDRFSAERTGGSVSTLTIQRTQQEDSAVYLCASSLAWEGRYEQYFGPGTRLTVT.

The rearrangement joins TRBV7-6 to TRBJ2-7; weak D call: TRBD1 (6 bases). The CDR3 sequence is 14 residues long. CDR1 and CDR2 from the germline V gene are SGHVS and FNYEAQ. The V end lost 5 bases, the J end lost 0 bases, and 11 bases lay between the germline ends. CDR3 in amino acids: CASSPGTFSYEQYF. Written as DNA, the CDR3 is TGTGCCAGCAGCCCGGGGACATTCTCCTACGAGCAGTACTTC.

J is TRBJ1-2 and V is TRBV2, with 8 bases that match TRBD1. Germline CDR1 SNHLY, CDR2 FYNNEI. The CDR3 consists of 14 residues. Trimming at V came to 1 base and at J to 4 bases, leaving 2 bases not matched to a gene. CDR3 DNA: TGTGCCAGCAGTGAAGATACAGGGGGCTATGGCTACACCTTC. It is translated as CASSEDTGGYGYTF.

This sequence joins TRBV2 and TRBJ2-7, with a weak D call TRBD1 (7 bases). Germline V gene lookup returns CDR1 SNHLY and CDR2 FYNNEI. The V end lost 4 bases, the J end lost 6 bases, and 19 bases lay between the germline ends. The CDR3 is 15 amino acids. CDR3 nucleotide sequence: TGTGCCAGCAGTGGCAGGGGGGCAGGACGCCGCGAGCAGTACTTC. This gives the protein CASSGRGAGRREQYF.

The rearrangement joins TRBV12-5 to TRBJ2-1; 7 bases fit TRBD2. The CDR3 has 18 residues. The trim removed 0 bases at V and 0 bases at J, leaving 8 bases unmatched. CDR1 is LGHNT and CDR2 is FRNRAP in the germline V gene. Written as DNA, the CDR3 is TGTGCTAGTGGTTTGGTAACGAGCGGGGTAAGCTCCTACAATGAGCAGTTCTTC. Translated, it gives CASGLVTSGVSSYNEQFF.

J is TRBJ2-7 and V is TRBV3-1 (or the pseudogene TRBV3-2); TRBD2 agrees at 7 bases. CDR3 size: 17 residues. Germline V CDR1 and CDR2: LGHDT, YNNKEL (reference sequence). The V segment lost 1 base and the J segment 2 bases; nucleotides outside the gene matches: 11. The DNA of the CDR3 is TGTGCCAGCAGCCAAGGTATTTTTAGCGGGTTGACCTACGAGCAGTACTTC. Translating gives CASSQGIFSGLTYEQYF.

CDR3 DNA sequence: TGCAGCGTTGAACAGCCCGGGACTAGCGGGGTCACAGATACGCAGTATTTT. Protein product: CSVEQPGTSGVTDTQYF. The gene calls are TRBV29-1 and TRBJ2-3; TRBD2 agrees at 13 bases. This CDR3 is 17 amino acids long. Trimming cost V 2 bases and J 2 bases; bases outside gene matches: 7. The germline V gene encodes CDR1 SQVTM and CDR2 ANQGSEA.

The rearrangement uses TRBV30 and TRBJ2-3; 7 nucleotides align to TRBD1. The CDR3 extends over 15 amino acids. Germline CDR1 GTSNPN, CDR2 SVGIG (reference sequence). Trimming at V came to 0 bases and at J to 0 bases, leaving 3 bases not matched to a gene. The CDR3 coding sequence is TGTGCCTGGAGTGTGGGCAGGGGGAGCACAGATACGCAGTATTTT. It codes for CAWSVGRGSTDTQYF.

The gene calls are TRBV3-1 (or the pseudogene TRBV3-2) and TRBJ2-2, with D possibly TRBD2 on 6 matching bases. Looked up from germline, CDR1 is LGHDT and CDR2 is YNNKEL (reference sequence). Trimming removed 3 bases from V and 6 bases from J, with 11 bases in between. The CDR3 runs 14 residues. CDR3 protein: CASSHLREAGELFF. The CDR3 DNA follows: TGTGCCAGCAGCCATCTCAGGGAGGCCGGGGAGCTGTTTTTT.

The chain is built from TRBV6-2 or TRBV6-3 and TRBJ1-1; 7 bases match TRBD1. V shed 4 bases, J shed 4 bases, and the junction held 9 bases outside the gene matches. The CDR3 covers 15 residues. In germline, CDR1 is MNHEY, CDR2 SVGEGT. This CDR3 is CASSSLSTGPTEAFF. The DNA for the CDR3 is TGTGCCAGCAGTTCCCTTTCGACAGGGCCCACTGAAGCTTTCTTT.